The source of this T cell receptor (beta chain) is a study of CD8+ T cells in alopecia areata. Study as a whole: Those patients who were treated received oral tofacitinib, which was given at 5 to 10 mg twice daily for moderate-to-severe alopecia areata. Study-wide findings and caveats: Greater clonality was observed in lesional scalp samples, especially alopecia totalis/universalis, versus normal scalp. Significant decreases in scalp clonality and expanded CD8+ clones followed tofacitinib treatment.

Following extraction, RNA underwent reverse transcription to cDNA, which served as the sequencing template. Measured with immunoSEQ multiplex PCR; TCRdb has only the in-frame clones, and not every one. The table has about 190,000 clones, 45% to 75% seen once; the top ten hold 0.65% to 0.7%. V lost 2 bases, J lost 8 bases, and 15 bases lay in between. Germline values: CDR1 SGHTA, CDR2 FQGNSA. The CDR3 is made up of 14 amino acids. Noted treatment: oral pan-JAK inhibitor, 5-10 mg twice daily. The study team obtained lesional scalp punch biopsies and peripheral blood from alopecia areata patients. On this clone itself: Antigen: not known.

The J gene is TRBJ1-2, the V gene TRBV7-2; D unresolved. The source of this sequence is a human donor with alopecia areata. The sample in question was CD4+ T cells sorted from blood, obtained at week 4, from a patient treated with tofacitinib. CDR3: CASSLTLVGGGYTF. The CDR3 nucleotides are TGTGCCAGCAGCTTAACGTTGGTGGGAGGGGGCTACACCTTC. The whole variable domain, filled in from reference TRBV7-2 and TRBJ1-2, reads GAGVSQSPSNKVTEKGKDVELRCDPISGHTALYWYRQSLGQGLEFLIYFQGNSAPDKSGLPSDRFSAERTGGSVSTLTIQRTQQEDSAVYLCASSLTLVGGGYTFGSGTRLTVV.